The next 25 T cell receptor beta chains were all read from a single sample in a study of T cells in Graves' hyperthyroidism and ophthalmopathy (dated by TCRdb to about 2019). The library was obtained by multiplex PCR. The sequencer was an Illumina HiSeq 2000. Amplification of TCR beta CDR3 regions was carried out from RNA transcripts. The TCR CDR3 was subjected to a first round of RT-PCR using the HTBI primer set and the Qiagen OneStep RT-PCR kit. TCRdb reprocessed the public reads (quality trimming at Q25 with fastp, clone calling with MiXCR) and kept in-frame beta chains. Identical CDR3 proteins give one entry, which carries the most common genes and DNA. The sample table records about 400,000 distinct CDR3 sequences; about 14% of these occur just once. Jointly, the top ten make up 28% of the sample. The sequencing sample was made of blood. The receptors originated from a man aged 50-59 years with Graves' ophthalmopathy.

This clonotype has a count of ten or more. The genes are TRBV20-1 and TRBJ2-7; TRBD2 is a possible D gene (5 bases). V lost 6 bases, J lost 2 bases, and 11 bases lay in between. The germline CDR1 and CDR2 sequences are DFQATT and SNEGSKA (reference sequence). This CDR3 has 12 amino acids. The DNA of the CDR3 is TGCAGTGCCCAACCCGGGACCTACGAGCAGTACTTC. Protein product: CSAQPGTYEQYF.

This clonotype has more than one count but fewer than ten. This rearrangement joins TRBV2 to TRBJ1-2; D is perhaps TRBD1 (5 bases). Trimming removed 8 bases at V and 5 bases at J, with 15 bases between. Germline loops: CDR1 SNHLY, CDR2 FYNNEI. The CDR3 loop spans 13 amino acids. The CDR3 sequence is CASGKQGDYGYTF. The CDR3 DNA reads TGTGCCAGCGGGAAGCAGGGAGATTATGGCTACACCTTC.

This clonotype has just a few counts. The chain's CDR3 is CSARDVSGLTDTQYF. The CDR3 region has the DNA TGCAGTGCTAGAGATGTTAGCGGGCTCACAGATACGCAGTATTTT. The chain links TRBV20-1 to TRBJ2-3; 7 bases match TRBD2. V was pared by 0 bases and J by 2 bases, with 5 bases of the junction left unmatched. Germline CDR1 reads DFQATT; CDR2 reads SNEGSKA (reference sequence). The CDR3 is 15 amino acids.

This clonotype was picked up many times. The CDR3 protein is CASMGVPPETQYF. In nucleotides, the CDR3 is TGTGCCAGCATGGGAGTCCCCCCGGAGACCCAGTACTTC. The chain combines TRBV2 with TRBJ2-5; D is possibly TRBD2 (5 bases). Germline CDR1 is SNHLY and CDR2 is FYNNEI. The CDR3 sequence is 13 residues long. The V and J ends lost 7 bases and 5 bases respectively, with 14 bases between them.

Ten or more counts support this clonotype. This CDR3 reads CASSEGDPRGGNTIYF. Written as DNA, the CDR3 is TGTGCCAGCAGCGAGGGGGACCCTAGAGGTGGAAACACCATATATTTT. The genes are TRBV6-1 and TRBJ1-3; D possibly corresponds to TRBD1 (6 bases). Trimming cost V 6 bases and J 3 bases, with 18 bases left between them. The CDR3 is made up of 16 amino acids. The germline gives CDR1 MNHNS, CDR2 SASEGT.

The genes are TRBV20-1 and TRBJ2-5; TRBD2 might be the D (6 bases). The CDR3 covers 14 residues. CDR1 is DFQATT and CDR2 is SNEGSKA in the germline V gene (reference sequence). Between the trimmed V and J ends, which lost 5 bases and 5 bases, there was a span of 18 bases. The CDR3 is CSAQAWGGRETQYF. CDR3 nucleotides: TGCAGTGCTCAGGCTTGGGGAGGTCGGGAGACCCAGTACTTC.

The CDR3 region is CASGPKGQPNQPQHF. Written as DNA, the CDR3 is TGTGCCAGCGGACCGAAGGGACAGCCAAATCAGCCCCAGCATTTT. The chain uses TRBV6-1 and TRBJ1-5, with TRBD1 matching 7 bases. V shed 8 bases and J 4 bases; nucleotides not matched to a gene: 11. From germline, CDR1 is MNHNS and CDR2 SASEGT. This CDR3 contains 15 residues.

This chain connects TRBV2 to TRBJ2-5; TRBD2 matches at 13 bases. The CDR3 runs 16 residues. V shed 8 bases and J 2 bases; nucleotides not matched to a gene: 8. Germline V gives CDR1 SNHLY, CDR2 FYNNEI. The CDR3 loop reads CASFLGTSGVQETQYF. The CDR3 DNA reads as TGTGCCAGCTTTCTTGGGACTAGCGGGGTTCAAGAGACCCAGTACTTC.

Points on this clonotype: This sequence may be a read error, since a much larger clone differs from it by one base. The chain recombines TRBV6-5 with TRBJ2-7, with 12 bases identical to TRBD2. Germline CDR1 reads MNHEY; CDR2 reads SVGAGI. The CDR3 extends over 15 amino acids. CDR3 DNA: TGTGCCAGCAGATCTACTAGCGGGAGGTTCTACGGGCAGTACTTC. The encoded protein is CASRSTSGRFYGQYF.

This clonotype occurred many times. The V gene is TRBV20-1, the J gene TRBJ2-1; TRBD2 matches 8 bases. With 1 base clipped from V and 0 bases from J, the junction kept 5 bases outside the gene matches. Germline loops: CDR1 DFQATT, CDR2 SNEGSKA (reference sequence). The CDR3 covers 16 residues. For the CDR3, the DNA is TGCAGTGCTAGAGGTGGACTAGCTGGCTCCTACAATGAGCAGTTCTTC. Amino acids: CSARGGLAGSYNEQFF.

This clonotype came up a few times. The chain carries TRBV5-1 and TRBJ2-3, with TRBD1 matching over 9 bases. J lost 3 bases, V lost 4 bases, and 6 bases had no gene match. CDR3 length: 15 residues. Germline V gene data show CDR1 as SGHRS and CDR2 as YFSETQ. CDR3: CASSIDRGFTDTQYF. The CDR3 nucleotides are TGCGCCAGCAGCATTGACAGGGGGTTTACAGATACGCAGTATTTT.

This clonotype was counted at least ten times. V usage is TRBV27 and J usage is TRBJ2-7, with 9 bases that match TRBD2. In germline, CDR1 is MNHEY, CDR2 SMNVEV (reference sequence). This CDR3 spans 14 amino acids. V dropped 6 bases and J dropped 6; count of bases not matched to a gene: 9. The CDR3 here is CASRGSGRVSEQYF. The CDR3 nucleotides read TGTGCCAGCAGGGGTAGCGGGAGAGTAAGCGAGCAGTACTTC.

V and J are TRBV29-1 and TRBJ2-1; no definite D call. This CDR3 contains 11 residues. V was shortened by 4 bases and J by 5 bases, with 6 bases between the two germline ends. Germline V CDR1 and CDR2: SQVTM, ANQGSEA. CDR3 sequence reads: CSVGPDNEQFF. CDR3 sequence (DNA): TGCAGCGTTGGTCCCGACAATGAGCAGTTCTTC.

This clonotype has only a few counts. This rearrangement joins TRBV9 to TRBJ2-3; D is unresolved. The CDR3 is made up of 13 amino acids. Germline CDR1 reads SGDLS; CDR2 reads YYNGEE. Trimming took 2 bases from V and 0 from J, leaving 4 bases between them. The CDR3 sequence is CASSVISTDTQYF. The DNA for the CDR3 is TGTGCCAGCAGCGTGATAAGCACAGATACGCAGTATTTT.

This clonotype was found a few times. V is TRBV20-1 and J is TRBJ2-7, with 10 bases fitting TRBD2. The CDR3 length is 15 residues. Germline V CDR1 and CDR2: DFQATT, SNEGSKA (reference sequence). J was trimmed by 3 bases and V by 1 base; bases with no gene match: 6. The CDR3 coding sequence is TGCAGTGCTAGAGGCCGACTAGCGGGCCTCTACGAGCAGTACTTC. Its protein is CSARGRLAGLYEQYF.

The chain recombines TRBV10-3 with TRBJ1-3; D unclear. CDR3 length equals 12 residues. CDR1 ENHRY and CDR2 SYGVKD come from the germline V gene. V dropped 4 bases and J dropped 3 bases, with 4 bases sitting between them. This CDR3 is CAISAFGNTIYF. The CDR3 nucleotides are TGTGCCATCAGTGCATTTGGAAACACCATATATTTT.

This clonotype was seen many times. The chain employs TRBV5-1 and TRBJ2-3, with 10 nucleotides matching TRBD2. Germline loops: CDR1 SGHRS, CDR2 YFSETQ. The CDR3 consists of 16 residues. V trimming: 0 bases; J trimming: 2 bases; junction bases outside the gene matches: 3. CDR3 bases: TGCGCCAGCAGCTTGGTCCTAGCGGGGGACACAGATACGCAGTATTTT. Translating gives CASSLVLAGDTDTQYF.

This clonotype was seen repeatedly, ten times or more. V usage is TRBV6-1 and J usage is TRBJ2-7; TRBD1 matches at 9 bases. The CDR3 is 18 residues long. V was clipped by 5 bases and J by 3 bases; unmatched bases: 17. Germline loops: CDR1 MNHNS, CDR2 SASEGT. The CDR3 loop is CASSNPIIPGQGHYEQYF. The CDR3 nucleotides read TGTGCCAGCAGTAATCCTATAATACCGGGACAGGGTCACTACGAGCAGTACTTC.

This clonotype was counted many times. The rearrangement links TRBV18 to TRBJ2-7, with D maybe TRBD2 (6 bases). The CDR3 loop spans 12 amino acids. The V gene's germline CDR1 is KGHSH and CDR2 LQKENI. V was cut by 2 bases and J by 6 bases, with 8 bases left in between. The chain's CDR3 is CASSPTGSEQYF. CDR3 DNA: TGTGCCAGCTCACCAACCGGGAGCGAGCAGTACTTC.

This clonotype was counted at least ten times. The chain recombines TRBV7-8 with TRBJ2-1, with 9 bases that match TRBD2. The V gene end was trimmed by 5 bases and the J gene end by 9 bases; junction bases not matched to a gene: 8. CDR3 length equals 14 residues. Germline loops: CDR1 SGHVS, CDR2 FQNEAQ. The CDR3, as DNA: TGTGCCAGCAGCCAGATGGGACTAGCCACTGAGCAGTTCTTC. Encoded protein: CASSQMGLATEQFF.

Turning to this clonotype: The junction does not match germline at one end; this may be a read error. J is TRBJ2-7 and V is TRBV12-3 or TRBV12-4; 10 nucleotides match TRBD1. CDR3 length: 15 amino acids. The CDR3 reads CASRILDRGNYKQYF. In DNA form, the CDR3 reads TGTGCCAGCCGAATCCTGGACAGGGGGAACTACAAGCAGTACTTC.

This chain uses TRBV19 with TRBJ2-5; 8 nucleotides align to TRBD1. V shed 7 bases and J 1 base; nucleotides not matched to a gene: 8. CDR1 is LNHDA, CDR2 SQIVND, per germline (reference sequence). The CDR3 runs 15 residues. Here the CDR3 reads CASTKGQGFQETQYF. The CDR3 DNA is TGTGCCAGTACAAAAGGACAGGGTTTCCAAGAGACCCAGTACTTC.

This clonotype was detected ten times or more. The rearrangement joins TRBV30 to TRBJ2-3; D is uncertain. Germline CDR1 is GTSNPN and CDR2 is SVGIG (reference sequence). V lost 5 bases and J 1 base, leaving 10 bases between the germline ends. The CDR3 has 13 amino acids. The CDR3 nucleotides read TGTGCCTGGGGCACCGTCGGCACAGATACGCAGTATTTT. Its translation: CAWGTVGTDTQYF.

This clonotype has ten or more counts. The junction departs from the called germline gene at one end, perhaps through a read error. This chain uses TRBV9 with TRBJ2-1; 8 bases agree with TRBD2. The CDR3 consists of 16 residues. Germline CDR1 SGDLS, CDR2 YYNGEE. CDR3 in amino acids: CASSVTGGSSYNEQFF. The CDR3 nucleotides are TGCGCCAGCAGTGTGACGGGAGGGAGCTCCTACAATGAGCAGTTCTTC.

This clonotype has only a few counts. This chain links TRBV29-1 with TRBJ2-7; TRBD2 might be the D (5 bases). Germline V gives CDR1 SQVTM, CDR2 ANQGSEA. This CDR3 is built from 12 residues. Between the trimmed V and J ends, which lost 4 bases and 2 bases, there was a span of 9 bases. CDR3 in amino acids: CSVGLGTYEQYF. The CDR3 region has the DNA TGCAGCGTTGGACTCGGGACCTACGAGCAGTACTTC.